These 9 T cell receptor beta chains were all obtained from the same sample, sequenced in a study of cytotoxic CD8 clonotypes in ibrutinib-treated CLL. Clones were sequenced by immunoSEQ multiplex PCR, and TCRdb holds only the in-frame ones, with some missing. The sample carries about 130,000 clones, 79% recorded once. The specimen was PBMCs, collected after 12 months of ibrutinib treatment. These receptors were taken from a human donor with chronic lymphocytic leukemia.

This chain uses TRBV9 with TRBJ2-7; 8 bases fit TRBD2. V shed 0 bases, J shed 5 bases, and the junction held 10 bases outside the gene matches. Germline V gene lookup returns CDR1 SGDLS and CDR2 YYNGEE. The CDR3 is made up of 16 amino acids. The CDR3 is CASSVAVGRASDEQYF. Written as DNA, the CDR3 is TGTGCCAGCAGCGTAGCGGTCGGGAGGGCCTCGGACGAGCAGTACTTC.

The V gene is TRBV7-6, the J gene TRBJ2-5, with D unresolved. The germline CDR1 and CDR2 sequences are SGHVS and FNYEAQ. Trimming stripped 5 bases from V and 5 bases from J, with 15 bases between. The CDR3 loop spans 14 amino acids. For the CDR3, the DNA is TGTGCCAGCAGCCCCACGGTGTCCCGGGAGACCCAGTACTTC. Protein: CASSPTVSRETQYF.

The DNA for the CDR3 is TGTGCCAGCAGTTTCTCCGGGACAAAAGAGACCCAGTACTTC. This sequence encodes CASSFSGTKETQYF. This sequence joins TRBV28 and TRBJ2-5; D may be TRBD1 (6 bases). Trimming pared 3 bases from V and 3 bases from J, leaving 11 bases between. Germline V gene data show CDR1 as MDHEN and CDR2 as SYDVKM. CDR3 length: 14 amino acids.

The rearrangement links TRBV9 to TRBJ2-7; 7 nucleotides align to TRBD1. This CDR3 is built from 14 residues. J gave up 0 bases and V 4 bases, and 4 bases lay outside the gene matches. CDR1 is SGDLS, CDR2 YYNGEE, per germline. The CDR3 region has the DNA TGTGCCAGCAGCCCGCGGACAGGCTCCTACGAGCAGTACTTC. Its translation is CASSPRTGSYEQYF.

The sample holds one count of this clone. The rearrangement links TRBV6-5 to TRBJ2-7, with a tentative D call TRBD1 (6 bases). The CDR3 covers 13 residues. V shed 6 bases and J shed 6 bases, with 15 bases lying between them. CDR1 is MNHEY and CDR2 is SVGAGI in the germline V gene. The CDR3 DNA is TGTGCCAGCAGGCAGGGGAGAATCTCCGAGCAGTACTTC. Amino acid sequence: CASRQGRISEQYF.

This clone was counted between two and nine times. V usage is TRBV14 and J usage is TRBJ2-3, with D possibly matching TRBD2 (6 bases). V was trimmed by 5 bases and J by 4 bases, leaving 13 bases between them. CDR1 and CDR2 from the germline V gene are SGHDN and FVKESK. This CDR3 comprises 14 residues. The CDR3 spells CASSSFREPDTQYF. The CDR3 region has the DNA TGTGCCAGCAGCTCATTCCGGGAGCCAGATACGCAGTATTTT.

This clone was counted a single time. The chain couples TRBV4-1 to TRBJ2-3; D uncertain. This CDR3 region has 15 residues. The V and J ends lost 0 bases and 0 bases respectively, with 7 bases between them. Germline loops: CDR1 MGHRA, CDR2 YSYEKL. This CDR3 is CASSQDASSTDTQYF. The CDR3 DNA is TGCGCCAGCAGCCAAGACGCCTCTAGCACAGATACGCAGTATTTT.

This CDR3 reads CASSRSATNYGYTF. The CDR3 DNA sequence: TGTGCCAGTAGTCGGTCAGCTACTAACTATGGCTACACCTTC. The genes are TRBV19 and TRBJ1-2; D ambiguous. Germline assignment: CDR1 LNHDA and CDR2 SQIVND (reference sequence). This CDR3 spans 14 amino acids. The V end was cut by 5 bases, the J end by 0 bases, with 10 bases between.

J is TRBJ2-3 and V is TRBV6-6, with 12 bases aligning to TRBD1. This CDR3 region has 15 residues. V lost 8 bases, J lost 8 bases, and 11 bases stayed unmatched. Germline CDR1 MNHNY, CDR2 SVGAGI (reference sequence). The CDR3 is CASGFSGQGARTQYF. The CDR3 nucleotides read TGTGCCAGCGGTTTTTCGGGACAGGGGGCGCGTACGCAGTATTTT.